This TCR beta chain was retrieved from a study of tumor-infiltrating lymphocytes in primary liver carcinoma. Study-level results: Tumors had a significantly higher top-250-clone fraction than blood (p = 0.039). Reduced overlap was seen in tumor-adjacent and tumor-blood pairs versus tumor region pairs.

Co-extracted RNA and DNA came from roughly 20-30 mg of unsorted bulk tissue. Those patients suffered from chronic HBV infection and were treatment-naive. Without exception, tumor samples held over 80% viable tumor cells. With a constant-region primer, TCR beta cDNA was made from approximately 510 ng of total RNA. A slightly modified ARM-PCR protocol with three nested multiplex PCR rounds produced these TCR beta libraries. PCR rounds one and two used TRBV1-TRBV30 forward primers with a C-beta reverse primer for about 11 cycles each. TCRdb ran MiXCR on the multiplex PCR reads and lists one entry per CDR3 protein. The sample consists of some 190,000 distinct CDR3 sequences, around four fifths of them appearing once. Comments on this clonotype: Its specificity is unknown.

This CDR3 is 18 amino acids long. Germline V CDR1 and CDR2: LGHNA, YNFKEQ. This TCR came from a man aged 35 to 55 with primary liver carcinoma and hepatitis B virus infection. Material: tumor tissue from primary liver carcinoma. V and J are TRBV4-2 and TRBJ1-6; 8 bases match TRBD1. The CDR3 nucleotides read TGTGTCTGCAGCCAAGATACTTGGGGGACAGGAGTCAATTCACCCCTCCACTTT. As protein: CVCSQDTWGTGVNSPLHF.